Listed below are T cell receptor beta chains from one sample, sequenced in a study of cytomegalovirus exposure and HLA in healthy donors. Method: immunoSEQ multiplex PCR; TCRdb's copy keeps in-frame clones and lacks some. The sample lists about 55,000 clones, 65% to 85% occurring once. Specimen: PBMCs. The receptors were sampled from a female donor in good health and CMV-seronegative. Both conserved end residues are part of each CDR3. The order of the fields is CDR3 protein, CDR3 DNA, J gene, V gene, clone size, CDR3 length, D gene. A D gene is named only where the DNA matches it firmly. Clone size is not always given. Where it is, it says once, few, many or a class for expanded clones.

CASSATGPDYGYTF TGTGCCAGCAGCGCTACAGGGCCAGACTATGGCTACACCTTC TRBJ1-2 TRBV28 NA 14 NA
CASSFGGGANVLTF TGTGCCAGCAGCTTCGGAGGGGGGGCCAACGTCCTGACTTTC TRBJ2-6 TRBV7-9 NA 14 NA
CASSFIGLGSNTGELFF TGTGCCAGCAGTTTCATCGGACTGGGTTCGAACACCGGGGAGCTGTTTTTT TRBJ2-2 TRBV27 NA 17 NA
CASSSGQVVGSPLHF TGTGCCAGCAGTTCCGGACAGGTGGTGGGTTCACCCCTCCACTTT TRBJ1-6 TRBV6-5 NA 15 TRBD1
CASQTGGTKRPDTQYF TGCGCGAGTCAAACCGGAGGGACGAAACGGCCAGATACGCAGTATTTT TRBJ2-3 TRBV5-1 NA 16 NA
CASSTGTVQETQYF TGCGCCAGCAGCACAGGGACAGTTCAAGAGACCCAGTACTTC TRBJ2-5 TRBV5-1 NA 14 TRBD1
CASSAGTGGYEQYF TGTGCCAGCAGCGCCGGGACAGGGGGCTACGAGCAGTACTTC TRBJ2-7 TRBV6-1 few 14 TRBD1
CASSWGDRSVQETQYF TGCGCCAGCAGCTGGGGGGACAGGTCCGTTCAAGAGACCCAGTACTTC TRBJ2-5 TRBV5-1 NA 16 TRBD1
CASSLIWTGSRDTDTQYF TGCGCCAGCAGCTTGATCTGGACAGGGTCTCGTGACACAGATACGCAGTATTTT TRBJ2-3 TRBV5-1 NA 18 TRBD1
CASSAQVGKTNGYTF TGTGCCAGCAGTGCCCAGGTCGGGAAGACAAATGGCTACACCTTC TRBJ1-2 TRBV2 few 15 NA
CASSGGAYEQYF TGTGCCAGCAGCGGCGGCGCCTACGAGCAGTACTTC TRBJ2-7 TRBV2 NA 12 NA
CASSLEGVDQPQHF TGCGCCAGCAGCTTGGAAGGGGTTGATCAGCCCCAGCATTTT TRBJ1-5 TRBV5-1 NA 14 NA
CASRSQGSYEQYF TGTGCCAGCAGATCACAGGGATCCTACGAGCAGTACTTC TRBJ2-7 TRBV28 few 13 NA
CASSPVRDYEQYF TGTGCCAGCAGTCCGGTCAGAGACTACGAGCAGTACTTC TRBJ2-7 TRBV27 NA 13 NA
CASGVGLAPETQYF TGTGCTAGTGGCGTAGGACTAGCGCCAGAGACCCAGTACTTC TRBJ2-5 TRBV12-5 NA 14 TRBD2
CASSGTSGGTDTQYF TGTGCCAGCAGCGGGACTAGCGGGGGAACAGATACGCAGTATTTT TRBJ2-3 TRBV2 NA 15 TRBD2
CASSLGQGLGYNEQFF TGCGCCAGCAGCTTAGGACAGGGGCTTGGCTACAATGAGCAGTTCTTC TRBJ2-1 TRBV5-1 NA 16 TRBD1